These 10 T cell receptor beta chains originate from one sample sequenced in a study of cytomegalovirus exposure and HLA in healthy donors (dated by TCRdb to about 2017). Library creation used the immunoSEQ multiplex PCR assay. TCRdb holds this immuneACCESS table with in-frame rearrangements only. Some clones are missing; in checked studies, unresolved V genes explain under half, and the rest has no known cause. The sample contains some 90,000 clones, around 96% of them found a single time. 0.6% to 0.85% of the sample comes from the top ten. The specimen sequenced was PBMCs. These receptor sequences come from a man younger than 35 in good health and CMV-seronegative.

The rearrangement joins TRBV18 to TRBJ2-3, with 9 positions matching TRBD2. In germline, CDR1 is KGHSH, CDR2 LQKENI. This CDR3 has 16 amino acids. With V trimmed by 3 bases and J by 1 base, 5 bases remained unmatched. The CDR3 nucleotides are TGTGCCAGCTCACCCGTAGCGGGGGAGGGCACAGATACGCAGTATTTT. It translates to CASSPVAGEGTDTQYF.

The chain uses TRBV20-1 and TRBJ1-5, with unresolved D. V was shortened by 0 bases and J by 11 bases, with 8 bases between the two germline ends. Germline CDR1 DFQATT, CDR2 SNEGSKA (reference sequence). The CDR3 runs to 11 residues. The CDR3 sequence is CSARDLAAQHF. In DNA, the CDR3 is TGCAGTGCTAGAGATCTCGCAGCCCAGCATTTT.

The count of this clone is one. This sequence joins TRBV6-5 and TRBJ1-2, with D possibly being TRBD1 (6 bases). Germline V lookup: CDR1 MNHEY, CDR2 SVGAGI. Trimming left V 5 bases short and J 8 bases short, with 18 bases between. The CDR3 consists of 14 residues. This chain's CDR3 is CASSQSGTPGGYTF. The CDR3, as DNA: TGTGCCAGCAGTCAATCCGGGACACCTGGGGGCTACACCTTC.

CDR3 DNA sequence: TGTGCCAGCAGTGTTCGTATCGGGATGTACTACGAGCAGTACTTC. Its protein product is CASSVRIGMYYEQYF. The chain joins TRBV6-1 to TRBJ2-7, with D maybe TRBD2 (5 bases). CDR1 is MNHNS and CDR2 is SASEGT in the germline V gene. The CDR3 totals 15 residues. Deletions cut 4 bases from V and 3 bases from J, with 16 bases between.

This clone was seen just once. This chain connects TRBV28 to TRBJ2-3, with 8 bases identical to TRBD1. CDR1 MDHEN and CDR2 SYDVKM come from the germline V gene. The CDR3 has 16 amino acids. V shed 5 bases, J shed 6 bases, and the junction held 13 bases outside the gene matches. CDR3 coding DNA: TGTGCCAGCAGTCTCCCCGGACAGGGCGCTTTTGATACGCAGTATTTT. Translating it yields CASSLPGQGAFDTQYF. Together with reference TRBV28 and TRBJ2-3, the CDR3 gives the full variable domain: DVKVTQSSRYLVKRTGEKVFLECVQDMDHENMFWYRQDPGLGLRLIYFSYDVKMKEKGDIPEGYSVSREKKERFSLILESASTNQTSMYLCASSLPGQGAFDTQYFGPGTRLTVL.

The rearrangement links TRBV28 to TRBJ2-7, with D perhaps matching TRBD1 (6 bases). V gave up 7 bases and J gave up 3 bases, with 19 bases separating them. Germline V gene lookup returns CDR1 MDHEN and CDR2 SYDVKM. The CDR3 has 15 amino acids. The CDR3 sequence is CASNTHRVDGYEQYF. CDR3 in DNA: TGTGCCAGCAACACTCACAGGGTGGACGGCTACGAGCAGTACTTC.

Only a few counts were recorded for this clone. The chain couples TRBV29-1 to TRBJ1-5; D gene ambiguous. V lost 6 bases and J lost 1, with 10 bases in between. Germline lookup yields CDR1 SQVTM and CDR2 ANQGSEA. The CDR3 spans 13 residues. CDR3 DNA sequence: TGCAGCGTACTAGTTGAGAGCAATCAGCCCCAGCATTTT. It codes for CSVLVESNQPQHF.

The CDR3 region has the DNA TGTGCCAGCAGCGTAGCCGACGGGGACTCCTACGAGCAGTACTTC. This sequence encodes CASSVADGDSYEQYF. The J gene is TRBJ2-7, the V gene TRBV9, with a possible D match to TRBD2 (5 bases). CDR3 length: 15 residues. The V end lost 0 bases, the J end lost 0 bases, and 10 bases lay between the germline ends. Germline V gene data show CDR1 as SGDLS and CDR2 as YYNGEE.

The chain couples TRBV4-1 to TRBJ2-1; D not certain. V was pared by 4 bases and J by 6 bases, with 7 bases between. The CDR3 is made up of 12 amino acids. Germline assignment: CDR1 MGHRA and CDR2 YSYEKL. The CDR3 bases are TGCGCCAGCAGCCCGTTTAGCAATGAGCAGTTCTTC. It translates to CASSPFSNEQFF.

In DNA form, the CDR3 reads TGTGCCAGCAAGGTCGGGATCGAGTACAATGAGCAGTTCTTC. It encodes CASKVGIEYNEQFF. The chain combines TRBV21-1 with TRBJ2-1; the DNA was not used to check the table's D call, TRBD2. TRBV21-1 is classified as a pseudogene. The CDR3 consists of 14 residues.